These 3 T cell receptor beta chains were sequenced from one sample in a study of long-term antiretroviral therapy in people with HIV. At survey level, the immunoSEQ assay was run in its v3.0 version. Only in-frame clones appear in the TCRdb table, and some are missing; sequencing was by immunoSEQ multiplex PCR. Counted here are tens of thousands of clones, about 96% occurring once; the ten biggest clones make up approximately 2.5%. This specimen was unsorted PBMCs, taken 3.7 years after starting antiretroviral therapy. Receptors originate from a woman between 45 and 65 years old with HIV.

The rearrangement joins TRBV7-9 to TRBJ2-1; the D is unclear. The germline gives CDR1 SEHNR, CDR2 FQNEAQ (reference sequence). Trimming pared 6 bases from V and 0 bases from J, leaving 9 bases between. The CDR3 extends over 14 amino acids. The CDR3: CASSRTVSYNEQFF. In DNA form, the CDR3 reads TGTGCCAGCAGTAGGACCGTCTCCTACAATGAGCAGTTCTTC. Combining the CDR3 with reference TRBV7-9 and TRBJ2-1 gives the whole variable domain DTGVSQNPRHKITKRGQNVTFRCDPISEHNRLYWYRQTLGQGPEFLTYFQNEAQLEKSRLLSDRFSAERPKGSFSTLEIQRTEQGDSAMYLCASSRTVSYNEQFFGPGTRLTVL.

The gene calls are TRBV7-9 and TRBJ2-5, with 9 bases aligning to TRBD1. After removal of 5 bases from V and 4 bases from J, the junction contained 8 bases not matched to a gene. This CDR3 has 15 amino acids. CDR1 and CDR2 from the germline V gene are SEHNR and FQNEAQ (reference sequence). The CDR3 protein is CASSPTGGRGETQYF. The CDR3 DNA sequence: TGTGCCAGCAGCCCGACAGGGGGTCGTGGAGAGACCCAGTACTTC.

The rearrangement uses TRBV25-1 and TRBJ2-7; D is unresolved. Germline assignment: CDR1 MGHDK and CDR2 SYGVNS. V was cut by 4 bases and J by 2 bases, with 9 bases left in between. The CDR3 totals 13 residues. The CDR3 loop is CASSGTVTYEQYF. The CDR3 DNA reads TGTGCCAGCAGTGGGACGGTCACCTACGAGCAGTACTTC.